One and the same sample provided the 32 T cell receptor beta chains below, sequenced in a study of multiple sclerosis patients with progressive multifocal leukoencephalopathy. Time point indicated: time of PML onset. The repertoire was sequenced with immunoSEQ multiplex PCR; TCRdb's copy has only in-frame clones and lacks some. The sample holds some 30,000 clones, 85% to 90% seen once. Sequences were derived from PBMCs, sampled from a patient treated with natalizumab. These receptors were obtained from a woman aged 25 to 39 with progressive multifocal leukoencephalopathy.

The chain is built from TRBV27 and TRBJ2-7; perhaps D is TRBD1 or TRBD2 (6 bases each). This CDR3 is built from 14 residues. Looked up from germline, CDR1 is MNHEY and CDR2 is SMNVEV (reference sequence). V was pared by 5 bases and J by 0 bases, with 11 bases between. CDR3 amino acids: CASSDRGPSYEQYF. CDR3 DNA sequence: TGTGCCAGCAGTGACCGGGGGCCCTCCTACGAGCAGTACTTC.

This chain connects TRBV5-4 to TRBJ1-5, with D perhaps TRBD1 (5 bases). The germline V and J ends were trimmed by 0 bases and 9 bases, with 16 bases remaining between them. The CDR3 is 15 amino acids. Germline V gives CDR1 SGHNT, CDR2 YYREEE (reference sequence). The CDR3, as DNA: TGTGCCAGCAGCTTGGGGGGGACGCAAGGGTCGCCCCAGCATTTT. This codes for CASSLGGTQGSPQHF.

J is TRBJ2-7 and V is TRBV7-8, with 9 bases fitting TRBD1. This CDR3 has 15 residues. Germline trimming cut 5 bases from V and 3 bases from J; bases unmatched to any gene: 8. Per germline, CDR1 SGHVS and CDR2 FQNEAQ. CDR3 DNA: TGTGCCAGCAGCCCAGGCCGGGACAGGGACTACGAGCAGTACTTC. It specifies CASSPGRDRDYEQYF.

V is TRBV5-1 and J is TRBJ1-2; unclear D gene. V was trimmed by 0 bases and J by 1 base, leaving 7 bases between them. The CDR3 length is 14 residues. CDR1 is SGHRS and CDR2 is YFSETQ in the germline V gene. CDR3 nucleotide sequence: TGCGCCAGCAGCTTGGTGGCAGATAACTATGGCTACACCTTC. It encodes CASSLVADNYGYTF.

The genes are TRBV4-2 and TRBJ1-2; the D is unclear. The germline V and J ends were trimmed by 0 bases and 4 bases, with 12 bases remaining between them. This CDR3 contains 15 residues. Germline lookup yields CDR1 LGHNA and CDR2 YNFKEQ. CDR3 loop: CASSQDKGPGYGYTF. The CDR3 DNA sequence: TGTGCCAGCAGCCAAGATAAGGGTCCGGGCTATGGCTACACCTTC.

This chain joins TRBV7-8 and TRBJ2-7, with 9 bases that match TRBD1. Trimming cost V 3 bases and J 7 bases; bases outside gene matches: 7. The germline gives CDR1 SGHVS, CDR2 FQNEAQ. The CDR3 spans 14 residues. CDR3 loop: CASSLTGGRREQYF. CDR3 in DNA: TGTGCCAGCAGCTTGACAGGGGGGAGAAGGGAGCAGTACTTC. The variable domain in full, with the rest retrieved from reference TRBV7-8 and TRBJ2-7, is GAGVSQSPRYKVAKRGQDVALRCDPISGHVSLFWYQQALGQGPEFLTYFQNEAQLDKSGLPSDRFFAERPEGSVSTLKIQRTQQEDSAVYLCASSLTGGRREQYFGPGTRLTVT.

For the CDR3, the DNA is TGCGCCAGCAGCCAAGTTGAGACAGATAATCAGCCCCAGCATTTT. Amino acids: CASSQVETDNQPQHF. This chain links TRBV4-1 with TRBJ1-5; tentative D call: TRBD1 (5 bases). The germline gives CDR1 MGHRA, CDR2 YSYEKL. V was clipped by 1 base and J by 4 bases, with 11 bases between them. The CDR3 has 15 residues.

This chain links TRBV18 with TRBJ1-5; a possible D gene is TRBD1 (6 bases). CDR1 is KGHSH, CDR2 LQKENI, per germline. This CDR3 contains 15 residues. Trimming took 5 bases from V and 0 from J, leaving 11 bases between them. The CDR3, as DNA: TGTGCCAGCTCATCATTCAGGGGTAGCAATCAGCCCCAGCATTTT. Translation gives CASSSFRGSNQPQHF.

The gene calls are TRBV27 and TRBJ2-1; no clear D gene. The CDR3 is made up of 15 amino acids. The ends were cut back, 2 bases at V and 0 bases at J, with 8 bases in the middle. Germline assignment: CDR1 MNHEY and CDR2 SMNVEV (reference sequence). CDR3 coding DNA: TGTGCCAGCAGTTTAGGGGTTAGCTCCTACAATGAGCAGTTCTTC. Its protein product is CASSLGVSSYNEQFF.

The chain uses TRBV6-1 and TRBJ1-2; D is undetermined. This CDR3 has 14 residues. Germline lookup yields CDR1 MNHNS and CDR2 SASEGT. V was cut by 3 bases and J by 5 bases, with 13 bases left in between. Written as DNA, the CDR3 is TGTGCCAGCAGTGAGGGTAGTGGGGTTTATGGCTACACCTTC. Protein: CASSEGSGVYGYTF.

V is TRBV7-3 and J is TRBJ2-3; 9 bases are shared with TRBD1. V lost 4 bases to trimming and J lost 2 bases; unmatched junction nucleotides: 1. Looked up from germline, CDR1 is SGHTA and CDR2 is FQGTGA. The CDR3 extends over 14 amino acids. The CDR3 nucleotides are TGTGCCAGCAGCTCACAGGGGGCCACAGATACGCAGTATTTT. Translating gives CASSSQGATDTQYF.

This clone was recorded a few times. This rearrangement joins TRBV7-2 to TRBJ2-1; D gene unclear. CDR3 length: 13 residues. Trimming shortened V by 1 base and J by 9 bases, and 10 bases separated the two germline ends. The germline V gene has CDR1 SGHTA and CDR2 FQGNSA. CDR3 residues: CASSLEGGPEQFF. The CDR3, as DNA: TGTGCCAGCAGCTTAGAGGGTGGCCCTGAGCAGTTCTTC.

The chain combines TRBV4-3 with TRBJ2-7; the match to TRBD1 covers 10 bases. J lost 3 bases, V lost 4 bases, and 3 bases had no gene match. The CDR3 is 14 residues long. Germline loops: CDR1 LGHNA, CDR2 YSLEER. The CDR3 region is CASSPRTGGYEQYF. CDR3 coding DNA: TGCGCCAGCAGCCCCCGGACAGGGGGCTACGAGCAGTACTTC.

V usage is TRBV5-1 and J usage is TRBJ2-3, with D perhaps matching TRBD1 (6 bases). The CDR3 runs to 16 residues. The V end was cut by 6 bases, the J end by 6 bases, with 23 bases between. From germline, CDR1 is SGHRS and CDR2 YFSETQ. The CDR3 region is CASNLGVGATLDTQYF. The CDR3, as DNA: TGCGCCAGCAACCTTGGGGTGGGGGCGACACTGGATACGCAGTATTTT.

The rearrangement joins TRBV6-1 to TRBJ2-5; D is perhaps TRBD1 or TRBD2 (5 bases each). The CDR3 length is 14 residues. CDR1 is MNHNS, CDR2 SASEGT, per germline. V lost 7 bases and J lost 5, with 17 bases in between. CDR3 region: CASTGPLGVETQYF. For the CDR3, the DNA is TGTGCCAGCACGGGGCCCCTCGGAGTCGAGACCCAGTACTTC.

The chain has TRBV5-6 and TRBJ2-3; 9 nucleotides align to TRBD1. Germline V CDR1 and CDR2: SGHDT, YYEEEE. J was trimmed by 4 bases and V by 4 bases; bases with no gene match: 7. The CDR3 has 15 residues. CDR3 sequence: CASSAWDRVADTQYF. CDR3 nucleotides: TGTGCCAGCAGCGCATGGGACAGGGTTGCAGATACGCAGTATTTT.

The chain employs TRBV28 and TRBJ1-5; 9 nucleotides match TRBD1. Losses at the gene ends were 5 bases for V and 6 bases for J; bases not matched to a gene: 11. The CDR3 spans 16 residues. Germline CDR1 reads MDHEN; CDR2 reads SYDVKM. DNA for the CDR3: TGTGCCAGCAGTCCCCAACAGGGGGCAGGCGGTCAGCCCCAGCATTTT. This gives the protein CASSPQQGAGGQPQHF.

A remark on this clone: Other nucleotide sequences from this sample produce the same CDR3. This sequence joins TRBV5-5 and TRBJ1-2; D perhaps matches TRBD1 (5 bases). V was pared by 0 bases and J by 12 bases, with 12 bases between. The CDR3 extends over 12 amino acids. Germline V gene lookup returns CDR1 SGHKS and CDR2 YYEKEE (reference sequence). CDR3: CASSLDGRGNTF. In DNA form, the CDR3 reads TGTGCCAGCAGCTTGGATGGGCGGGGGAACACCTTC.

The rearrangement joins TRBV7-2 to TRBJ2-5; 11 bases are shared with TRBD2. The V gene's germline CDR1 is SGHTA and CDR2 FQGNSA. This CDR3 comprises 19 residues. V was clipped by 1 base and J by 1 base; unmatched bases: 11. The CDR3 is CASSLVVLAGGRIQETQYF. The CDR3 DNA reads TGTGCCAGCAGCTTAGTGGTGCTAGCGGGGGGCCGTATCCAAGAGACCCAGTACTTC.

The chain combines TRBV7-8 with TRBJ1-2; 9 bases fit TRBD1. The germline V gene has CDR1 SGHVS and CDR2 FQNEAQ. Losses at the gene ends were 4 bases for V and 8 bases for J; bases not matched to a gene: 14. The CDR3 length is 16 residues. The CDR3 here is CASSSLRDRVVHGYTF. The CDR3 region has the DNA TGTGCCAGCAGCTCCCTTCGGGACAGGGTAGTACACGGCTACACCTTC. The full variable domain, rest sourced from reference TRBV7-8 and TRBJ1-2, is GAGVSQSPRYKVAKRGQDVALRCDPISGHVSLFWYQQALGQGPEFLTYFQNEAQLDKSGLPSDRFFAERPEGSVSTLKIQRTQQEDSAVYLCASSSLRDRVVHGYTFGSGTRLTVV.

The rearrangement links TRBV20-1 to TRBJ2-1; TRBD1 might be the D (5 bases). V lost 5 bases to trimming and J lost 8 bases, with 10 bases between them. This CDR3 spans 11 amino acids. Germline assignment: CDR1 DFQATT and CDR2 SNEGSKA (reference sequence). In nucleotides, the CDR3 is TGCAGTGCTGCGAAAGGGGATGAGCAGTTCTTC. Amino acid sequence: CSAAKGDEQFF.

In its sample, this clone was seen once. This CDR3 reads CASSLDSPNQPQHF. CDR3 nucleotide sequence: TGTGCCAGCTCACTAGACAGTCCGAATCAGCCCCAGCATTTT. This sequence joins TRBV18 and TRBJ1-5; D is perhaps TRBD1 (5 bases). Trimming stripped 4 bases from V and 4 bases from J, with 11 bases between. Per the germline V gene, CDR1 is KGHSH and CDR2 is LQKENI. The CDR3 is made up of 14 amino acids.

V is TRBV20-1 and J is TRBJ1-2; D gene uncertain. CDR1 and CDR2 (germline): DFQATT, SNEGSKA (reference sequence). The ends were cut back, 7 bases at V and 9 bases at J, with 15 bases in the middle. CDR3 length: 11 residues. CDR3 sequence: CSGGMRGRYTF. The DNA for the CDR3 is TGCAGTGGAGGAATGCGCGGGCGCTACACCTTC.

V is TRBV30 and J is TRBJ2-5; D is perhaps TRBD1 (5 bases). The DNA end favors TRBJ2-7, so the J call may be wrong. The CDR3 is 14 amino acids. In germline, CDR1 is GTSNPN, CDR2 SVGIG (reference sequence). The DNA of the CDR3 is TGTGCCTGCTCTCTAACAGGTTTCTCCTACGAGCAGTACTTC. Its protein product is CACSLTGFSYEQYF.

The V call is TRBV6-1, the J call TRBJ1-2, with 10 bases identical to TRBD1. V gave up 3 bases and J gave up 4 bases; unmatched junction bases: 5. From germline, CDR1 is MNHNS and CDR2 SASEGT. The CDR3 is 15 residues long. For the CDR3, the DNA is TGTGCCAGCAGTGACGGGACAGGGGATGGCTATGGCTACACCTTC. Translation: CASSDGTGDGYGYTF.

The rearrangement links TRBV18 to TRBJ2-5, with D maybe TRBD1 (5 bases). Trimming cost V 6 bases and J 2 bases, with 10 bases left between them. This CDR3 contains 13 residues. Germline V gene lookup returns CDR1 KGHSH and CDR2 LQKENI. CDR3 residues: CASSTDIQETQYF. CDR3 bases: TGTGCCAGCTCCACGGACATTCAAGAGACCCAGTACTTC.

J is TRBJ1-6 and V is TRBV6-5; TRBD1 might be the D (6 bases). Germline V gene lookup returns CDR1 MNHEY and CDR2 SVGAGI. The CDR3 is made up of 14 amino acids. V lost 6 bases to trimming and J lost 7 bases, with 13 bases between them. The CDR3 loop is CASRSGAKNSPLHF. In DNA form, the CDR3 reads TGTGCCAGCAGATCAGGGGCTAAGAATTCACCCCTCCACTTT.

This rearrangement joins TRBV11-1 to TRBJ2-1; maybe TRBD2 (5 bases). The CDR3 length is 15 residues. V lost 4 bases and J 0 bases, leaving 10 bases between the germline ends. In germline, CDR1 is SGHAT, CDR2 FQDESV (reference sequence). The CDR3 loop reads CASSSRERSYNEQFF. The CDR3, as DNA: TGTGCCAGCAGCTCCCGGGAACGCTCCTACAATGAGCAGTTCTTC.

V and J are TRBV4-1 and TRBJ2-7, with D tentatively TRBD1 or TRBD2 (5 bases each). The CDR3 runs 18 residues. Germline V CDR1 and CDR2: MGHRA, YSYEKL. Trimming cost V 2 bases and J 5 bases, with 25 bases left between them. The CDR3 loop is CASSQIKGSGTLGDEQYF. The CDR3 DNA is TGCGCCAGCAGCCAAATTAAAGGGTCCGGGACGCTCGGGGACGAGCAGTACTTC.

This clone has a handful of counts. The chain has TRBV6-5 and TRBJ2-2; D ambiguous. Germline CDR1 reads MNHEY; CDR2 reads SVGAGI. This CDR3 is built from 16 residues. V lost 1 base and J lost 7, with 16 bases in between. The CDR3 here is CASSYYVGDFNGELFF. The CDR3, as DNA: TGTGCCAGCAGTTACTATGTTGGTGATTTTAACGGGGAGCTGTTTTTT.

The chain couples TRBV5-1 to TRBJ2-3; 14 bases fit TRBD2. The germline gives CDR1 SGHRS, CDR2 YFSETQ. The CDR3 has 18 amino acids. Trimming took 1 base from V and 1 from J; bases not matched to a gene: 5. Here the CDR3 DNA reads TGCGCCAGCAGCTTGACCCCGGGACTAGCGGGGGGCACAGATACGCAGTATTTT. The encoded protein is CASSLTPGLAGGTDTQYF.

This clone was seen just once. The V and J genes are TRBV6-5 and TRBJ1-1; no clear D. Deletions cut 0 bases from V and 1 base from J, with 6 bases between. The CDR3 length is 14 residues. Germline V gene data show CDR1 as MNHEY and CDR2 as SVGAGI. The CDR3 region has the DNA TGTGCCAGCAGTTACTCGCGGGGGAACACTGAAGCTTTCTTT. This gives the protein CASSYSRGNTEAFF.